Presented here are 15 T cell receptor beta chains from one specimen sequenced in a study of T cells after yellow fever vaccination. From the 5' RACE reads, TCRdb called clonotypes with MiXCR, one entry per CDR3 protein. The data show around 590,000 distinct CDR3 sequences, about 12% seen once. This specimen was PBMCs, taken on the day of the yellow fever booster vaccination. These receptors were collected from a man younger than 45 who received the YFV17D yellow fever vaccine.

This chain connects TRBV6-2 or TRBV6-3 to TRBJ2-7; D tentatively reads TRBD1 or TRBD2 (5 bases each). V was clipped by 6 bases and J by 2 bases, with 14 bases between them. Germline V gene lookup returns CDR1 MNHEY and CDR2 SVGEGT. The length of the CDR3 is 14 residues. The CDR3 is CASRWGPSPYEQYF. CDR3 sequence (DNA): TGTGCCAGCAGGTGGGGACCGTCTCCCTACGAGCAGTACTTC.

This clonotype was seen a handful of times. The chain is built from TRBV5-1 and TRBJ2-7; possibly TRBD1 for D (5 bases). The CDR3 totals 16 residues. CDR1 and CDR2 from the germline V gene are SGHRS and YFSETQ. Trimming stripped 1 base from V and 3 bases from J, with 17 bases between. In DNA, the CDR3 is TGCGCCAGCAGCTTGAGGGGAATGGTTCCCTTCTACGAGCAGTACTTC. The encoded protein is CASSLRGMVPFYEQYF.

This clonotype has more than one count but fewer than ten. The chain is built from TRBV6-6 and TRBJ2-7; possibly TRBD1 or TRBD2 for D (5 bases each). The germline V and J ends were trimmed by 4 bases and 5 bases, with 9 bases remaining between them. The CDR3 extends over 12 amino acids. The V gene's germline CDR1 is MNHNY and CDR2 SVGAGI (reference sequence). CDR3 region: CASSLGDDEQYF. CDR3 DNA: TGTGCCAGCAGTTTAGGGGACGACGAGCAGTACTTC.

The chain links TRBV6-2 or TRBV6-3 to TRBJ2-2, with a possible D match to TRBD2 (6 bases). The V gene lost 6 bases and the J gene lost 7 bases, with 21 bases spanning the gap. CDR1 and CDR2 from the germline V gene are MNHEY and SVGEGT. The length of the CDR3 is 16 residues. Here the CDR3 DNA reads TGTGCCAGCAGACCCCTCCGCGGGGCGCAGAACGGGGAGCTGTTTTTT. It is translated as CASRPLRGAQNGELFF.

The V call is TRBV18, the J call TRBJ2-1; 11 bases agree with TRBD2. V lost 4 bases to trimming and J lost 7 bases; unmatched junction nucleotides: 6. Germline CDR1 reads KGHSH; CDR2 reads LQKENI. This CDR3 comprises 15 residues. The CDR3 bases are TGTGCCAGCTCACATACTAGCGGGGGTACAAATGAGCAGTTCTTC. Protein: CASSHTSGGTNEQFF.

The V call is TRBV6-5, the J call TRBJ1-2; D is unclear. CDR3 length: 14 amino acids. The V end lost 0 bases, the J end lost 4 bases, and 9 bases lay between the germline ends. Germline values: CDR1 MNHEY, CDR2 SVGAGI. The CDR3 sequence is CASSYSSASYGYTF. The CDR3 nucleotides are TGTGCCAGCAGTTACTCTTCGGCGAGCTATGGCTACACCTTC.

This clonotype was found a few times. CDR3 sequence (DNA): TGCAGTGCTCAGACTAGCGGGGTTTACAATGAGCAGTTCTTC. Translated: CSAQTSGVYNEQFF. The V and J genes are TRBV20-1 and TRBJ2-1; TRBD2 matches at 11 bases. The length of the CDR3 is 14 residues. Trimming cost V 5 bases and J 4 bases; bases outside gene matches: 4. CDR1 and CDR2 from the germline V gene are DFQATT and SNEGSKA (reference sequence).

The rearrangement uses TRBV6-1 and TRBJ2-5; perhaps TRBD2 as D (5 bases). V was shortened by 5 bases and J by 6 bases, with 19 bases between the two germline ends. The germline gives CDR1 MNHNS, CDR2 SASEGT. The CDR3 totals 15 residues. The CDR3 DNA follows: TGTGCCAGCAGTCCGACCGATAGCGAGAGAAAGACCCAGTACTTC. It encodes CASSPTDSERKTQYF.

This clonotype has only a few counts. V is TRBV12-3 or TRBV12-4 and J is TRBJ2-7, with D maybe TRBD1 (5 bases). V dropped 6 bases and J dropped 4 bases, with 16 bases sitting between them. This CDR3 has 14 residues. CDR3 residues: CASSLTALEYEQYF. In DNA, the CDR3 is TGTGCCAGCAGCTTGACAGCATTGGAATACGAGCAGTACTTC.

The CDR3 region is CAISESGGTDTQYF. CDR3 sequence (DNA): TGTGCCATCAGTGAGTCGGGGGGCACAGATACGCAGTATTTT. V is TRBV10-3 and J is TRBJ2-3, with D perhaps being TRBD1 or TRBD2 (5 bases each). The ends were cut back, 0 bases at V and 1 base at J, with 5 bases in the middle. Germline V CDR1 and CDR2: ENHRY, SYGVKD. The CDR3 consists of 14 residues.

V is TRBV6-1 and J is TRBJ2-7; 8 bases align to TRBD1. This CDR3 spans 14 amino acids. After removal of 4 bases from V and 3 bases from J, the junction contained 5 bases not matched to a gene. CDR1 and CDR2 from the germline V gene are MNHNS and SASEGT. This CDR3 is CASSGDRPVYEQYF. In DNA form, the CDR3 reads TGTGCCAGCAGTGGGGACAGGCCGGTCTACGAGCAGTACTTC.

The gene calls are TRBV7-9 and TRBJ2-1; 11 nucleotides align to TRBD2. The CDR3 is 16 amino acids. Germline values: CDR1 SEHNR, CDR2 FQNEAQ (reference sequence). The V segment lost 4 bases and the J segment 8 bases; nucleotides outside the gene matches: 10. The CDR3 region has the DNA TGTGCCAGCAGCTCCCGACTAGCGGGAATATACGATGAGCAGTTCTTC. Translated: CASSSRLAGIYDEQFF.

The chain joins TRBV7-2 to TRBJ1-5, with a possible D match to TRBD1 (6 bases). Germline CDR1 SGHTA, CDR2 FQGNSA. CDR3 length: 13 amino acids. Trimming took 5 bases from V and 5 from J, leaving 10 bases between them. In DNA form, the CDR3 reads TGTGCCAGCAGCCTAAACAGGGATCAGCCCCAGCATTTT. Residues: CASSLNRDQPQHF.

V gene TRBV7-6 combines with J gene TRBJ2-3; 7 nucleotides align to TRBD1. CDR1 and CDR2 (germline): SGHVS, FNYEAQ. V shed 1 base and J 4 bases; nucleotides not matched to a gene: 14. The CDR3 is 18 amino acids. The CDR3 region has the DNA TGTGCCAGCAGCTTAGAGGTTGCGCAGGGGGTTCCCGCAGATACGCAGTATTTT. Translating gives CASSLEVAQGVPADTQYF.

This clonotype was detected a few times. The V gene is TRBV10-3, the J gene TRBJ2-3; unclear D gene. This CDR3 has 11 amino acids. Germline CDR1 ENHRY, CDR2 SYGVKD. The V and J ends lost 10 bases and 4 bases respectively, with 9 bases between them. As DNA, the CDR3 is TGTGCCACCCGATGGGCAGATACGCAGTATTTT. Amino acids: CATRWADTQYF.